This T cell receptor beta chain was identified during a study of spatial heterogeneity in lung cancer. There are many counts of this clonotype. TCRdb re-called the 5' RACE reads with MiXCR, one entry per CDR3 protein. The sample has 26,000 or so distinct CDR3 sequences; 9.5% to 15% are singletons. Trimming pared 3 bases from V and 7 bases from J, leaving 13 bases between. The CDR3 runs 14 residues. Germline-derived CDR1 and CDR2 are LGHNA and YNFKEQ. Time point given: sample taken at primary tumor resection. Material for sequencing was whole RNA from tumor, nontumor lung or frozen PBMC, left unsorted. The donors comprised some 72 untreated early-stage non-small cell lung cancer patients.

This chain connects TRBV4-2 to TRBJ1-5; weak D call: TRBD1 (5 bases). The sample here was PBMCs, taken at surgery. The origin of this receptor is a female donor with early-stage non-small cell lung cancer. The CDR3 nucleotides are TGTGCCAGCAGCCAGGGGGATATGGAACAGCCCCAGCATTTT. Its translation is CASSQGDMEQPQHF.